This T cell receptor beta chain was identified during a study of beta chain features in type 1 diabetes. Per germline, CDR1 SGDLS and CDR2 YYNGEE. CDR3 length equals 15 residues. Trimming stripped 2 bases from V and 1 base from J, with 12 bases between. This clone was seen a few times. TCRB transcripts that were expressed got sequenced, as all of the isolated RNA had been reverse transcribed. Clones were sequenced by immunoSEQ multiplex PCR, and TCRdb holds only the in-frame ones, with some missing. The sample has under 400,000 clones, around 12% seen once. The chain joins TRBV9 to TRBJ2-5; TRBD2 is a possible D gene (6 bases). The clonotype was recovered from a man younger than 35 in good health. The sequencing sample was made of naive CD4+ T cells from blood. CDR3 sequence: CASSVRGRSQETQYF. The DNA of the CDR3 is TGTGCCAGCAGCGTTCGAGGGAGGTCCCAAGAGACCCAGTACTTC.